This TCR beta chain derives from a study of shared clonotypes between healthy human individuals. From germline, CDR1 is SGHVS and CDR2 FNYEAQ. V lost 5 bases to trimming and J lost 5 bases, with 9 bases between them. The CDR3 extends over 13 amino acids. Method: immunoSEQ multiplex PCR; TCRdb's copy keeps in-frame clones and lacks some. The sample has roughly 2,000,000 clones, about 94% seen once. About this clone itself: Its specificity is not known.

Study-wide findings and caveats: Non-shared clonotypes had lower generation probabilities than clonotypes shared by all four sorted-subset donors.

Positively selected for CCR7, the CD45RO-negative cells used as naive CD8 cells excluded terminally differentiated effector memory CD45RA+ cells. The origin of this receptor is a young man in good health. Sequencing was performed on naive CD8+ T cells sorted from blood. V usage is TRBV7-6 and J usage is TRBJ2-2; D is uncertain. CDR3 amino acids: CASSRLGTGELFF. The CDR3 DNA reads as TGTGCCAGCAGCCGGCTCGGAACCGGGGAGCTGTTTTTT.